The source of this TCR beta chain is a study of T-cell reconstitution after alpha-beta-depleted transplantation in children. Study conclusions and caveats: Diversity and T-cell counts at one year after transplant derived mostly from new T cells.

The V gene lost 3 bases and the J gene lost 9 bases, with 9 bases spanning the gap. Looked up from germline, CDR1 is LNHDA and CDR2 is SQIVND (reference sequence). The CDR3 spans 12 residues. About this clonotype: Its specificity is unknown. A much larger clonotype is one base distant, so this may be a read error.

Preparation of the TCRbeta library was carried out with unique molecular identifiers. One entry per CDR3 protein, called by TCRdb with MiXCR from the PCR reads. The data contain 250,000 to 300,000 distinct CDR3 sequences, 11% of them singletons. The rearrangement uses TRBV19 and TRBJ2-1; weak D call: TRBD2 (6 bases). Sequenced material: peripheral blood, taken 180 days after TCRalphabeta/CD19-depleted stem cell transplant. The receptor was isolated from a male patient aged 2-15 years who had a stem cell transplant for chronic granulomatous disease, so the T cells may come from the graft donor. CDR3 residues: CASSIMGGEQFF. The CDR3 DNA is TGTGCCAGTAGTATCATGGGGGGTGAGCAGTTCTTC.